This is a list of T cell receptor beta chains from one sample in a study of PD-1 blockade in classical Hodgkin lymphoma. The method was immunoSEQ multiplex PCR; TCRdb's version includes in-frame clones alone and lacks a portion of them. The sample yields around 4,500 clones, 70% to 90% seen once. The specimen was CD4+ T cells from blood, collected at baseline. These TCRs come from a human donor with classical Hodgkin lymphoma. CDR3s include the opening cysteine and the closing phenylalanine or tryptophan. Each record gives: J gene, D gene, clone size, V gene, CDR3 DNA, CDR3 protein. The D gene is left open where the match is weak. Expanded clones get a size class; other rows say once, few or many, or leave the size out.

>TRBJ2-1|NA|NA|TRBV11-3
TGTGCCAGCAGCTTAAACAGGGCCAATGAGCAGTTCTTC
CASSLNRANEQFF
>TRBJ2-1|TRBD2|NA|TRBV11-3
TGTGCCAGCAGCTTAACGGGAGGGCCCATGAATGAGCAGTTCTTC
CASSLTGGPMNEQFF
>TRBJ1-2|NA|NA|TRBV2
TGTGCCAGCAGTGAGAACAACTATGGCTACACCTTC
CASSENNYGYTF
>TRBJ2-4|NA|NA|TRBV27
TGTGCCAGCAGTCCTAATACCGGAGTACGAAAAAACATTCAGTACTTC
CASSPNTGVRKNIQYF
>TRBJ2-7|NA|once|TRBV11-2
TGTGCCAGCAGGGATTGGCCAACAAGGGGTTTGTACGAGCAGTACTTC
CASRDWPTRGLYEQYF
>TRBJ2-1|NA|NA|TRBV6-5
TGTGCCAGCAGTTACAAGAGACAGACGGTGAATGAGCAGTTCTTC
CASSYKRQTVNEQFF
>TRBJ2-7|NA|NA|TRBV12-5
TGTGCTAGTGGTTCCCGACAGCCCTACGAGCAGTACTTC
CASGSRQPYEQYF
>TRBJ2-7|TRBD2|NA|TRBV6-5
TGTGCCAGCAGTTTTCTAGCGGAGGGTAACTACGAGCAGTACTTC
CASSFLAEGNYEQYF
>TRBJ1-5|NA|NA|TRBV2
TGTGCCAGCAGAGCACAGGAACTTAGCAATCAGCCCCAGCATTTT
CASRAQELSNQPQHF
>TRBJ1-4|NA|once|TRBV5-4
TGTGCCAGCAGCTTGATGGGCAGCGCAAATGAAAAACTGTTTTTT
CASSLMGSANEKLFF
>TRBJ1-4|NA|NA|TRBV6-5
TGTGCCAGCAGCTCGCAGGGGAGGGCTGAAAAACTGTTTTTT
CASSSQGRAEKLFF
>TRBJ2-5|NA|NA|TRBV5-1
TGCGCCACCCAGGCGGGTCGGAGGGAGAAAGAGACCCAGTACTTC
CATQAGRREKETQYF
>TRBJ2-3|TRBD2|NA|TRBV6-1
TGTGCCAGCAGCATGATAGCGGGGTCCCCAGATACGCAGTATTTT
CASSMIAGSPDTQYF
>TRBJ2-7|TRBD2|NA|TRBV28
TGTGCCAGCAGTTTATTTAGAGGGACTAGCGGGGGCTACGAGCAGTACTTC
CASSLFRGTSGGYEQYF
>TRBJ2-3|TRBD2|NA|TRBV7-3
TGTGCCAGCAGCTCTAGCGGTAGCACAGATACGCAGTATTTT
CASSSSGSTDTQYF
>TRBJ2-7|TRBD2|NA|TRBV5-5
TGTGCCAGCAGCTCGATAAGAGGACTAGCGGGGTACGAGCAGTACTTC
CASSSIRGLAGYEQYF
>TRBJ1-3|NA|NA|TRBV25-1
TGTGCCAGCAGTGAATGGGGGCCCACGGGAAACACCATATATTTT
CASSEWGPTGNTIYF
>TRBJ2-3|TRBD2|NA|TRBV10-1
TGCGCCAGCAGTGAGGGGGGGAGGGTTACAGATACGCAGTATTTT
CASSEGGRVTDTQYF
>TRBJ2-1|NA|NA|TRBV7-9
TGTGCCAGCAGCTTAGCGCAGTTGGGAAGCTCCTACAATGAGCAGTTCTTC
CASSLAQLGSSYNEQFF
>TRBJ2-7|TRBD1|NA|TRBV6-5
TGTGCCAGCAGTTACGCCCGGGACAGCTCCTACGAGCAGTACTTC
CASSYARDSSYEQYF
>TRBJ2-1|NA|NA|TRBV19
TGTGCCAGTAGTAGATCACCCAGGGGGGGCACGGTAATCGGGAATGAGCAGTTCTTC
CASSRSPRGGTVIGNEQFF
>TRBJ2-7|TRBD1|NA|TRBV6-5
TGTGCCAGCAGCCCGACAGGGGTCCACGAGCAGTACTTC
CASSPTGVHEQYF
>TRBJ2-1|TRBD2|NA|TRBV6-5
TGTGCCAGCTCCCAGACTAGCGGGAGGCATGAGCAGTTCTTC
CASSQTSGRHEQFF
>TRBJ2-2|NA|NA|TRBV11-2
TGTGCCAGCAGCACCGGGACGGCCCTTGGGGGCACCGGGGAGCTGTTTTTT
CASSTGTALGGTGELFF
>TRBJ1-2|NA|once|TRBV6-5
TGTGCCGCATACGGACGGAAGAAAATCTATGGCTACACCTTC
CAAYGRKKIYGYTF
>TRBJ1-2|NA|NA|TRBV10-2
TGCGCCAGCAGTGAGTCCGCAGGGGCTCCGGTGGGCTACACCTTC
CASSESAGAPVGYTF